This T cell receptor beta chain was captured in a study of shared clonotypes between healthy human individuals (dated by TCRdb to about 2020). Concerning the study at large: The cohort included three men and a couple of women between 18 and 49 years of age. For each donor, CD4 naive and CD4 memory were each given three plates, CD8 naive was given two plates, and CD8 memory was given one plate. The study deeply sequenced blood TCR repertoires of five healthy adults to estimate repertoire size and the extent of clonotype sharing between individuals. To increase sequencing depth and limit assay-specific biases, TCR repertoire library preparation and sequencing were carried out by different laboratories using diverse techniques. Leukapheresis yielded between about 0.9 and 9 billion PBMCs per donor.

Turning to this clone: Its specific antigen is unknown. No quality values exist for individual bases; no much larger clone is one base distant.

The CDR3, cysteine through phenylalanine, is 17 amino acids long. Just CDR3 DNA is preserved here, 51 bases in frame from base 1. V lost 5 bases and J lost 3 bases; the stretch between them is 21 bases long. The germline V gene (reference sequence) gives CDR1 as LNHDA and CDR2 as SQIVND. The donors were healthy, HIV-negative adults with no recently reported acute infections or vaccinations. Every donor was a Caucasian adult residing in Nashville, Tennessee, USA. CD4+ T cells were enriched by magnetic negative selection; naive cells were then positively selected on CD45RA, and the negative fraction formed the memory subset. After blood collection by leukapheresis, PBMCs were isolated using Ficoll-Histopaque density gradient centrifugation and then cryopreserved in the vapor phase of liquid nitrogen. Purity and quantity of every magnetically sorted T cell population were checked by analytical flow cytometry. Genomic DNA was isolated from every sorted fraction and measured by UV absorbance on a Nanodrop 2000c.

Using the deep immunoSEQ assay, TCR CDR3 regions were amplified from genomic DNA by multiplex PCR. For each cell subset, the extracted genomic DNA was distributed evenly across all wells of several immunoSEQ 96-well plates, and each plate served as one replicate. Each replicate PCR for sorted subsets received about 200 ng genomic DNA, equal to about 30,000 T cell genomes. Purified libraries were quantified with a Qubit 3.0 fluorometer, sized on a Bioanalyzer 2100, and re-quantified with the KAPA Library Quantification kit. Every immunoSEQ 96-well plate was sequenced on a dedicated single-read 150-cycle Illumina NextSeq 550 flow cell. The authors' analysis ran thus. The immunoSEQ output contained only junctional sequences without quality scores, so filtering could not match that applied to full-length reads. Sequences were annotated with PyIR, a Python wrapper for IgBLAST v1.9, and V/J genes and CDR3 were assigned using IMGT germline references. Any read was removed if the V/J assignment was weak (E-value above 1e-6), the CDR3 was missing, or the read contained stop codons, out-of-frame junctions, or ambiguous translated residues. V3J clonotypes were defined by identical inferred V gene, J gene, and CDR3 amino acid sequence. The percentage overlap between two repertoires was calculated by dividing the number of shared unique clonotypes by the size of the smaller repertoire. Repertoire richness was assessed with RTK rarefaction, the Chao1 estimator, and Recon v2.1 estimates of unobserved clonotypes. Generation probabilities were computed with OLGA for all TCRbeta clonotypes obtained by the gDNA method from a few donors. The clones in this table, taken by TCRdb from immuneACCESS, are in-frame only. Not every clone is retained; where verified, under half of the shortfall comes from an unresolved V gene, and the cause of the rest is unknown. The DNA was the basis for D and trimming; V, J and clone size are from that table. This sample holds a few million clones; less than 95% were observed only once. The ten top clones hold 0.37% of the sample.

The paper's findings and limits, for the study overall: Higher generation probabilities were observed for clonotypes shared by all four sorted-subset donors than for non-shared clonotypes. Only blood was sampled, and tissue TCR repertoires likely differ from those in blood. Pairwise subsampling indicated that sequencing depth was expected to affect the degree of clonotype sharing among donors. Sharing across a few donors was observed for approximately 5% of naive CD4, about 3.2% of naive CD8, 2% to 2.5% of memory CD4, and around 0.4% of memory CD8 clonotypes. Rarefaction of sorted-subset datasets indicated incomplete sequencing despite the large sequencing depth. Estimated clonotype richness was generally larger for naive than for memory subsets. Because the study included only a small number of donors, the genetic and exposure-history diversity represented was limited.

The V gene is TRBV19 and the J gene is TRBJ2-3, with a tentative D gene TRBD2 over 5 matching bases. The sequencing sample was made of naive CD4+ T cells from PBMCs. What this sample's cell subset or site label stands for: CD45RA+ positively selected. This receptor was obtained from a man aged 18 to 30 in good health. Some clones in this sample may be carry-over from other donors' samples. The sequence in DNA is TGTGCCAGTAGTTCTCGATCTAGCAGCTGGAAGACAGATACGCAGTATTTT. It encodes CASSSRSSSWKTDTQYF.